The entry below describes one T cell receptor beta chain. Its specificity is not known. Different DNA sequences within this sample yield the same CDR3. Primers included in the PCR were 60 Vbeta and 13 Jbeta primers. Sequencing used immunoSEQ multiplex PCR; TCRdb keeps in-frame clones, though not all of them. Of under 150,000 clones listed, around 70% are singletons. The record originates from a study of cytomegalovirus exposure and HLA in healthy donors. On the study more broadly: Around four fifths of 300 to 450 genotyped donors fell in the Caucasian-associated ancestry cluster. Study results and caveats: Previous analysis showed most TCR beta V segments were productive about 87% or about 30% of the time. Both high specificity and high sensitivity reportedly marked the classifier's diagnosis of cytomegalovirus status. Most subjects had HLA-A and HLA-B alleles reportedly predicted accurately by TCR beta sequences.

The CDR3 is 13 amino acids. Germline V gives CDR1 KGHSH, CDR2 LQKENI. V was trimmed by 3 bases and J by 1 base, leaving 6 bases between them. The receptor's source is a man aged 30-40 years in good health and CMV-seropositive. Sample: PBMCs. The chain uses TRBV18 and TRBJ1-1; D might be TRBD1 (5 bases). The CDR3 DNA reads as TGTGCCAGCTCACCGCAGGGGAACACTGAAGCTTTCTTT. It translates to CASSPQGNTEAFF.